This T cell receptor (beta chain) was recovered during a study of CD4 T cells in relation to SARS-CoV-2 and coronaviruses (dated by TCRdb to 2020 to 2022). In terms of the full investigation: In the ViraFEST assay, PBMCs were grown with antigen for 10 days, and TCR beta CDR3s were then sequenced to identify antigen-specific clonal expansions. At the level of individual TCR clonotypes, the study measured memory CD4+ T cell crossreactivity between SARS-CoV-2 spike protein and common cold coronavirus spike proteins. The Adaptive Biotechnologies TCR-sequencing kit was used to sequence samples from three pre-COVID donors and the naive versus memory experiments, whereas other data were Illumina-based. An HIV-1 Nef peptide pool or a no-peptide culture served as the negative reference condition. For other donors in the study, expansion assays were sequenced with a different, Illumina-based TCR-beta assay. Using patient-derived lymphoblastoid cell lines, the shared crossreactive spike epitopes were mapped to their HLA restriction. What the study reported, not specific to this receptor: Memory CD4+ clonotypes crossrecognizing SARS-CoV-2 and at least one common cold coronavirus spike were found in 50% to 80% of donors. The study was limited by small numbers of patients and tested TCRs. Crossreactive clones showed significantly weaker SARS-CoV-2-driven expansion than monoreactive clones, consistent with antigenic imprinting. No donor contributed both pre-pandemic and post-infection samples, which limited tracing the source of pre-existing responses. Crossreactivity analysis was centred on spike protein, so crossreactivity against other viral proteins was not assessed.

Preparation of the library involved the immunoSEQ multiplex PCR assay. Under the source paper's analysis protocol: Preprocessing removed nonproductive sequences and CDR3s not starting with C, not ending with F or W, or shorter than 7 amino acids. The MANAFEST web app was used to call antigen-specific clonotypes on the basis of expansion compared with the reference and with other culture wells. A clone was considered positive if significant expansion relative to the reference culture was observed in 2 of 3 replicate wells at an FDR below 0.05. To be called positive, a clone also had to show significant expansion compared with every other tandem well and an odds ratio greater than 5. Pairwise Levenshtein distance, computed with the stringdist R package after three terminal residues were trimmed from each end, was used as the measure of CDR3 homology. TCRdb carries this immuneACCESS record with in-frame sequences only. Its versions omit some clonotypes, under half of them owing to an unresolved V gene in the studies checked, with the rest unexplained. The D gene and trimming were derived from the DNA, and the V and J assignments and clone size from that table. This sample has some 25,000 clones in its table, and around 73% of those were observed once. The biggest ten clones account for roughly 20% of the sample.

The CDR3, from cysteine to phenylalanine, totals 12 residues. Just the 36-base CDR3 DNA is kept, in frame starting at base 1. V and J are truncated by 10 bases and 0 bases respectively, leaving an intervening sequence of 10 bases. In the germline V gene, CDR1 corresponds to SNHLY and CDR2 to FYNNEI. CD4+ T cells from unexposed donors were collected before the COVID-19 pandemic (2011-2018). After more than nine days of culture, CD4+ T cells were isolated with the EasySep CD4+ T cell isolation kit. As cell number allowed, CD4+ T cells from unexposed donors were tested for reactivity to SARS-CoV-2 S and N and to four common cold coronavirus spike pools. Each well held some 1.9 million PBMCs cultured in IMDM containing around 5% human AB serum and roughly 10 IU/ml IL-2. Half of the culture medium was replaced with fresh IL-2-containing medium on days 3 and 7. In general, every peptide culture condition was set up in three replicate wells. The leukapheresis product for the unexposed donors was obtained through commercial purchase. PBMCs were isolated from leukapheresis product or whole blood by Ficoll-Paque PLUS gradient centrifugation. PBMCs were either cryopreserved at -140 degrees C or used fresh in the expansion assay. The QIAamp Micro DNA Kit was used to extract genomic DNA from the CD4+ T cells.

Points on this clone: The antigen it binds to is not known. No per-base quality is available; no much larger clone lies one base away.

The receptor's source is a human donor in good health. The sample comprised CD4+ T cells from PBMCs, cultured in vitro. This sequence uses TRBV2 and TRBJ2-7, and possibly TRBD2, on 6 matching bases. The CDR3 region reads CAIRDFSYEQYF. The DNA is TGTGCCATTCGGGACTTCTCCTACGAGCAGTACTTC.